This T cell receptor beta chain was sequenced during a study of chemoradiotherapy in HPV16-positive cancers. Study summary: Candidate HPV-specific clones and shared TCR motifs came from two HPV16-positive patients. Study observations and caveats: Non-HPV-specific T cells did not expand in tumors during treatment, whereas candidate HPV-specific clones and E7-related motifs did. Functional assays defining HPV-specific T cells used only a couple of HPV16-positive patients. HPV-responsive T-cell expansion during chemoradiotherapy was linked to improved recurrence-free survival in HPV16-positive patients.

Note on this clone: The antigen remains undetermined.

This CDR3 has 16 residues. The germline V gene has CDR1 SGHNT and CDR2 YYREEE (reference sequence). V lost 0 bases and J lost 0, with 9 bases in between. Clones were read by immunoSEQ multiplex PCR, and TCRdb kept only the in-frame ones, dropping some. The repertoire has some 70,000 clones, 85% to 90% of them found once; the top ten carry just over 4%. The TCR sequence derives from a human donor with HPV-associated anogenital cancer. The gene calls are TRBV5-4 and TRBJ1-4; possible D gene TRBD1, 5 bases. The sequencing here drew on blood, taken from a patient who underwent chemoradiotherapy. Here the CDR3 DNA reads TGTGCCAGCAGCTTGGTCGGGGGGGCAACTAATGAAAAACTGTTTTTT. It translates to CASSLVGGATNEKLFF.